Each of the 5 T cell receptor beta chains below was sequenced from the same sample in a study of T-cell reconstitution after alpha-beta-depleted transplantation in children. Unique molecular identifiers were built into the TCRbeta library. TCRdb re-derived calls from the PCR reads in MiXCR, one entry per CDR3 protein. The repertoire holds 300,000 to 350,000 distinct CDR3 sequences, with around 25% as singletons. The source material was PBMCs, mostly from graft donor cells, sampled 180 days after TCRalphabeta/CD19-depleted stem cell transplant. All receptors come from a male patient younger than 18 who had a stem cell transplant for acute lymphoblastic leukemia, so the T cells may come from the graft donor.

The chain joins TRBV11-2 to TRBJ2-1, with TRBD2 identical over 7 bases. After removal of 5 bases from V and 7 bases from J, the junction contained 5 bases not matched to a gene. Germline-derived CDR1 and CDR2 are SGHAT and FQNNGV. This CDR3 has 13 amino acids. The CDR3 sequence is CASSGLEVNEQFF. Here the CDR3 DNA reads TGTGCCAGCAGCGGACTAGAGGTTAATGAGCAGTTCTTC.

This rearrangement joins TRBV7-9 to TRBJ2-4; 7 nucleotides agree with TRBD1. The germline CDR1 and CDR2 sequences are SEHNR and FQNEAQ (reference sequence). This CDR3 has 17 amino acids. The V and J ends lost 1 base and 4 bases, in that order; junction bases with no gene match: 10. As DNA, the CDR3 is TGTGCCAGCAGCTTAGGTGACTACGGGACAGAGAAAAACATTCAGTACTTC. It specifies CASSLGDYGTEKNIQYF.

The CDR3 protein is CASSWGQGARGYTF. The CDR3 DNA sequence: TGCGCCAGCAGTTGGGGACAGGGGGCGAGAGGCTACACCTTC. The chain employs TRBV5-1 and TRBJ1-2; 12 bases agree with TRBD1. The junction had 7 bases not matched to a gene; V was cut back by 5 bases and J by 8 bases. CDR1 SGHRS and CDR2 YFSETQ come from the germline V gene. The CDR3 sequence is 14 residues long.

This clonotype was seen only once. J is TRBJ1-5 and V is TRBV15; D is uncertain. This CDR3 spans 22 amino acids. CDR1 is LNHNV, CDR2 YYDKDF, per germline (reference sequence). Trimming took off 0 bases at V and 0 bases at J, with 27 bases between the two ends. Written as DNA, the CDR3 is TGTGCCACCAGCAGAGAGGTAAGGATCCCACGATCCGAAGACTTTAGCAATCAGCCCCAGCATTTT. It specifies CATSREVRIPRSEDFSNQPQHF. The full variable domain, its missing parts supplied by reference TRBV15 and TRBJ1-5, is DAMVIQNPRYQVTQFGKPVTLSCSQTLNHNVMYWYQQKSSQAPKLLFHYYDKDFNNEADTPDNFQSRRPNTSFCFLDIRSPGLGDTAMYLCATSREVRIPRSEDFSNQPQHFGDGTRLSIL.

The CDR3 is CASSRNPRPPGRTDTQYF. The DNA for the CDR3 is TGTGCCAGCAGCCGCAATCCCCGTCCCCCAGGGAGGACAGATACGCAGTATTTT. The chain employs TRBV3-1 and TRBJ2-3, with D tentatively TRBD2 (6 bases). V shed 4 bases and J shed 3 bases, with 23 bases lying between them. This CDR3 has 18 residues. Germline CDR1 is LGHDT and CDR2 is YNNKEL (reference sequence).